This TCR beta chain appears in the sequencing data of a study of T cell responses to AZD1222 COVID-19 vaccine. Study-wide results and limits: Donors in the cohort were predominantly white British and more often female, and clonal diversity was possibly underestimated.

Only in-frame clones appear in the TCRdb table, and some are missing; sequencing was by immunoSEQ multiplex PCR. The sample consists of 130,000 or so clones, more than 85% of them appearing once. Germline lookup yields CDR1 MNHEY and CDR2 SVGAGI. CDR3 length equals 14 residues. V lost 7 bases, J lost 5 bases, and 8 bases stayed unmatched. In regard to this clone: Its specificity is unknown.

This TCR derives from an adult in good health. The chain links TRBV6-5 to TRBJ2-1; 7 bases agree with TRBD1. The sequenced sample was peripheral blood, obtained on day 0 of AZD1222 vaccination. CDR3: CASKRQGWDNEQFF. CDR3 nucleotides: TGTGCCAGCAAGAGACAGGGATGGGACAATGAGCAGTTCTTC.